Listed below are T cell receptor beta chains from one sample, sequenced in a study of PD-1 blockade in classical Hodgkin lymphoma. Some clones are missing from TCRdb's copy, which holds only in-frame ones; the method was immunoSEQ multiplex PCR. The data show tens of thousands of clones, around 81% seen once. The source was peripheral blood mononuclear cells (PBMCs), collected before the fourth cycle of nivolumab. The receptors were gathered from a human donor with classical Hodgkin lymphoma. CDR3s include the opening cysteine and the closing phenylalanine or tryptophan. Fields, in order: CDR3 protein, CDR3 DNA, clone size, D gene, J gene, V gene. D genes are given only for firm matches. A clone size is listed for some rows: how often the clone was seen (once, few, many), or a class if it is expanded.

CATSSSGSGPGSNQPQHF | TGTGCCACCAGCAGCAGCGGGAGTGGGCCCGGGAGCAATCAGCCCCAGCATTTT | NA | NA | TRBJ1-5 | TRBV15
CASSRQQNTEAFF | TGTGCCAGCAGCCGACAGCAAAACACTGAAGCTTTCTTT | once | NA | TRBJ1-1 | TRBV7-9
CASSSSPLGEKLFF | TGCGCCAGCAGCTCATCCCCCCTGGGTGAAAAACTGTTTTTT | once | NA | TRBJ1-4 | TRBV5-1
CASSLTGVAKNIQYF | TGTGCCAGCAGCCTAACTGGGGTAGCCAAAAACATTCAGTACTTC | NA | NA | TRBJ2-4 | TRBV5-5
CASSTGQLTDTQYF | TGTGCCAGTAGTACGGGACAGCTCACAGATACGCAGTATTTT | NA | TRBD1 | TRBJ2-3 | TRBV19
CASSLTEGVEQFF | TGTGCCAGCAGCTTAACGGAAGGTGTAGAGCAGTTCTTC | NA | NA | TRBJ2-1 | TRBV7-3
CASSLRGGGTSGDEQFF | TGTGCCAGCAGCTTAAGGGGTGGCGGGACTAGCGGAGATGAGCAGTTCTTC | NA | TRBD2 | TRBJ2-1 | TRBV7-9
CATALGGPWDTEAFF | TGTGCCACCGCCCTCGGGGGCCCTTGGGACACTGAAGCTTTCTTT | NA | NA | TRBJ1-1 | TRBV6-1
CASGRGVGYNEQFF | TGTGCCAGTGGGCGGGGAGTAGGTTACAATGAGCAGTTCTTC | few | NA | TRBJ2-1 | TRBV28
CASRTIEASEQYF | TGTGCCAGCAGGACAATCGAGGCAAGCGAGCAGTACTTC | NA | NA | TRBJ2-7 | TRBV28
CASSIGGVAGNTEAFF | TGTGCCAGCAGCATTGGGGGGGTAGCAGGGAACACTGAAGCTTTCTTT | NA | NA | TRBJ1-1 | TRBV7-9
CASSFYTSGRANEQFF | TGTGCCAGCAGTTTTTACACTAGCGGGAGGGCCAATGAGCAGTTCTTC | once | TRBD2 | TRBJ2-1 | TRBV27
CASSITGHGYTF | TGTGCCAGCAGCATTACAGGACATGGCTACACCTTC | NA | NA | TRBJ1-2 | TRBV11-2
CASSLSSYEQYF | TGTGCCAGCAGCCTAAGCTCCTACGAGCAGTACTTC | NA | NA | TRBJ2-7 | TRBV5-6
CASSLGGFHSGNTIYF | TGTGCCAGCAGCTTAGGGGGCTTCCACTCTGGAAACACCATATATTTT | NA | NA | TRBJ1-3 | TRBV7-6
CASSALFEREGGETFF | TGTGCCAGCAGCGCCCTATTTGAGAGAGAAGGGGGGGAAACTTTCTTT | NA | NA | TRBJ1-1 | TRBV2
CASSFRGGLLAYQPQHF | TGTGCCAGCAGCTTCCGAGGGGGGCTATTAGCGTATCAGCCCCAGCATTTT | NA | NA | TRBJ1-5 | TRBV7-2
CASSSTRALDGYTF | TGTGCCAGCAGCTCGACACGGGCCCTGGATGGCTACACCTTC | NA | NA | TRBJ1-2 | TRBV11-3